Listed here are 4 T cell receptor beta chains from one sample, sequenced in a study of cytomegalovirus exposure and HLA in healthy donors. Primers: 60 Vbeta forward and 13 Jbeta reverse. TCRdb's copy holds only in-frame clones and misses some; the assay was immunoSEQ multiplex PCR. The sample has around 100,000 clones; 65% to 80% are singletons. Material: PBMCs. The receptors here all came from a woman between 18 and 29 years old in good health and CMV-seropositive.

The rearrangement uses TRBV6-5 and TRBJ2-7; D is uncertain. CDR3 length equals 11 residues. In germline, CDR1 is MNHEY, CDR2 SVGAGI. V was clipped by 6 bases and J by 7 bases, with 10 bases between them. CDR3 sequence: CASRNTREQYF. CDR3 sequence (DNA): TGTGCCAGCAGGAACACAAGAGAGCAGTACTTC.

Only a few counts were recorded for this clone. The chain recombines TRBV7-3 with TRBJ2-2; maybe TRBD2 (5 bases). The V and J ends lost 6 bases and 3 bases respectively, with 5 bases between them. Germline values: CDR1 SGHTA, CDR2 FQGTGA. The CDR3 is made up of 12 amino acids. The CDR3 bases are TGTGCCAGCAGGGAGGACACCGGGGAGCTGTTTTTT. This gives the protein CASREDTGELFF.

V is TRBV7-6 and J is TRBJ2-1; 8 nucleotides line up with TRBD2. CDR3 length: 15 residues. The germline gives CDR1 SGHVS, CDR2 FNYEAQ. V trimming: 3 bases; J trimming: 5 bases; junction bases outside the gene matches: 6. In DNA form, the CDR3 reads TGTGCCAGCAGCTTTGGAAGCGGGGGTAACAATGAGCAGTTCTTC. Residues: CASSFGSGGNNEQFF.

The chain is built from TRBV19 and TRBJ2-5, with 8 bases lining up with TRBD1. Germline V CDR1 and CDR2: LNHDA, SQIVND (reference sequence). The CDR3 runs to 15 residues. With 3 bases clipped from V and 0 bases from J, the junction kept 3 bases outside the gene matches. The CDR3 loop is CASSIGTGDQETQYF. DNA for the CDR3: TGTGCCAGTAGTATCGGGACAGGCGACCAAGAGACCCAGTACTTC.